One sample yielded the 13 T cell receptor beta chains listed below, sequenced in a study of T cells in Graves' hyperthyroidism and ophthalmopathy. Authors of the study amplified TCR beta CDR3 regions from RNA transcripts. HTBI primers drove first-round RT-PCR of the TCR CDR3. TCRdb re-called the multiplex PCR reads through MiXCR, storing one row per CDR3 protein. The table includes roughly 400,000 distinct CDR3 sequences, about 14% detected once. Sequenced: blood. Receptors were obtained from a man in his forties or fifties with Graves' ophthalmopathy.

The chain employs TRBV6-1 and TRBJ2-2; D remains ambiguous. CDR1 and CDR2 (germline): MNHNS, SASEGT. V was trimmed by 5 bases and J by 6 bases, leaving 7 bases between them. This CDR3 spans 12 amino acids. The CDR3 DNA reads TGTGCCAGCAGTCGCGTGTCCGGGGAGCTGTTTTTT. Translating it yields CASSRVSGELFF.

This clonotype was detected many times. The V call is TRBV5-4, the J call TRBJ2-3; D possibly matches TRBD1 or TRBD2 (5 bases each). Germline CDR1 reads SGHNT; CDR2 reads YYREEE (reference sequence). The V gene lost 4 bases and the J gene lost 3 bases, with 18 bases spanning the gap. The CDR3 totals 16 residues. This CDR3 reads CASSGVSDRTTDTQYF. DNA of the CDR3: TGTGCCAGCAGCGGCGTTAGCGACAGAACGACAGATACGCAGTATTTT.

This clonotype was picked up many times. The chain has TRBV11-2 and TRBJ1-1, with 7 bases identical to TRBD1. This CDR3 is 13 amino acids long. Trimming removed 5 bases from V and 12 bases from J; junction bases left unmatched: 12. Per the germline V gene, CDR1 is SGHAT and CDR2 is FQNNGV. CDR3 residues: CASSRNPGQLSFF. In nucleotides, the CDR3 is TGTGCCAGCAGCCGAAATCCGGGACAGCTTTCTTTCTTT. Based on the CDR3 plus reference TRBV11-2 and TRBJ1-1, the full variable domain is EAGVAQSPRYKIIEKRQSVAFWCNPISGHATLYWYQQILGQGPKLLIQFQNNGVVDDSQLPKDRFSAERLKGVDSTLKIQPAKLEDSAVYLCASSRNPGQLSFFGQGTRLTVV.

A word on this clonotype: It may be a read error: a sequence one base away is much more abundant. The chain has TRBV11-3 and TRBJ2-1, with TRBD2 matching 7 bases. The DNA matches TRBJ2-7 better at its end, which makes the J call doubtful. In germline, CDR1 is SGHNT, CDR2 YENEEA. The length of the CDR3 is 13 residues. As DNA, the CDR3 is TGTGCCAGCTCTAGCGGTACCTACAATGAGCAGTACTTC. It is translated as CASSSGTYNEQYF.

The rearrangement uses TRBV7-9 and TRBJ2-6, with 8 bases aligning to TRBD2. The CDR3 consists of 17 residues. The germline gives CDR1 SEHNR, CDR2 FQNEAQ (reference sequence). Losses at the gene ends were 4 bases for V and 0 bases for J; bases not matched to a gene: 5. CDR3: CASSWAAGGSGANVLTF. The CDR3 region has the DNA TGTGCCAGCAGCTGGGCTGCGGGAGGCTCTGGGGCCAACGTCCTGACTTTC.

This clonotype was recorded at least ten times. Written as DNA, the CDR3 is TGTGCCTGGAATGGAGGGGTGAACACCGGGGAGCTGTTTTTT. This gives the protein CAWNGGVNTGELFF. The J gene is TRBJ2-2, the V gene TRBV30; D is perhaps TRBD2 (6 bases). This CDR3 contains 14 residues. The ends were cut back, 4 bases at V and 1 base at J, with 10 bases in the middle. Germline CDR1 GTSNPN, CDR2 SVGIG (reference sequence).

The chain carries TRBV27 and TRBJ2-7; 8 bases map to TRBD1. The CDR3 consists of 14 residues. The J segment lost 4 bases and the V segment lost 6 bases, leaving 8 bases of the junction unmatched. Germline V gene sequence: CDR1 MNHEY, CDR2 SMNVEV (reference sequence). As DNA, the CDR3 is TGTGCCAGCAGAAGGACAGGGTCGGGGTACGAGCAGTACTTC. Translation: CASRRTGSGYEQYF.

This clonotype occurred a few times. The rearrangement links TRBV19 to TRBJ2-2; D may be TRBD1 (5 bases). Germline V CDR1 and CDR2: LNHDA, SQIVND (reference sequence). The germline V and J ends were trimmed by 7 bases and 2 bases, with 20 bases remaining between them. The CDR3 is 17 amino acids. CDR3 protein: CASTPLVGQGNTGELFF. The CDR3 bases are TGTGCCAGTACCCCCTTAGTTGGGCAGGGAAACACCGGGGAGCTGTTTTTT.

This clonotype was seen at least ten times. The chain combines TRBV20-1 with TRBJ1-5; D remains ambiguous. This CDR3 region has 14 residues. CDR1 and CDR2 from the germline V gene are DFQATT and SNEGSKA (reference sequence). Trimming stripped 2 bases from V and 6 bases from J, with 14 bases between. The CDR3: CSARPPRAAQPQHF. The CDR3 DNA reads TGCAGTGCTAGACCCCCCCGGGCTGCTCAGCCCCAGCATTTT.

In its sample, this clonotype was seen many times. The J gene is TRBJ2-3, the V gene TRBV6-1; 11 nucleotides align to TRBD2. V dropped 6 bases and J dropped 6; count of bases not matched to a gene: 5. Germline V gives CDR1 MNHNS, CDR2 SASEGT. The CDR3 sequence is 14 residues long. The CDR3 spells CASSTSGRGDTQYF. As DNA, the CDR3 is TGTGCCAGCAGCACTAGCGGGAGAGGGGATACGCAGTATTTT.

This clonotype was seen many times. CDR3 protein: CASSWRVRETQYF. DNA of the CDR3: TGTGCCAGCAGTTGGCGGGTTAGAGAGACCCAGTACTTC. V gene TRBV28 combines with J gene TRBJ2-5, with D possibly matching TRBD2 (5 bases). Trimming shortened V by 4 bases and J by 4 bases, and 10 bases separated the two germline ends. Germline loops: CDR1 MDHEN, CDR2 SYDVKM. The CDR3 has 13 amino acids.

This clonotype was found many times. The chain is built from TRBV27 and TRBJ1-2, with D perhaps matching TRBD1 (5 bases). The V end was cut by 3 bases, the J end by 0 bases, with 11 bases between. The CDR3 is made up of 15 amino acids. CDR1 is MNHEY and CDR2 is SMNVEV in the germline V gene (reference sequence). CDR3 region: CASSLSTETNYGYTF. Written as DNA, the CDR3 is TGTGCCAGCAGTTTGTCGACAGAAACTAACTATGGCTACACCTTC.

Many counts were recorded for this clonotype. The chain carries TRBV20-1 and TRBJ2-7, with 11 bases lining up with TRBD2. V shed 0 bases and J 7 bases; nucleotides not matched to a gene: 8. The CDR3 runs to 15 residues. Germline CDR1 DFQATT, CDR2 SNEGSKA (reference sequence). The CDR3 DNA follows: TGCAGTGCTAGAGATGTAGCGGGAGGGCCGAGTGAGCAGTACTTC. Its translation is CSARDVAGGPSEQYF.